These T cell receptor beta chains were read from a single sample in a study of blood T cells in healthy people across ages. Each CDR3 protein is one row after TCRdb ran MiXCR on the 5' RACE reads. The sample gives roughly 1.9 million distinct CDR3 sequences, about 39% of which show up once; 20% to 25% is in the top ten. The sample was blood. The receptor set was obtained from a human donor in good health. CDR3s include the opening cysteine and the closing phenylalanine or tryptophan. A D gene is named only where the DNA matches it firmly. Expanded clones get a size class; other rows say once, few or many, or leave the size out.

j_call d_call v_call clone_size cdr3_aa cdr3_nt
TRBJ2-1 - TRBV2 - CASSESLGDNNEQFF TGTGCCAGCAGTGAAAGTTTGGGGGACAACAATGAGCAGTTCTTC
TRBJ1-1 - TRBV20-1 - CSARARTSFTEAFF TGCAGTGCTAGGGCGAGGACATCTTTCACTGAAGCTTTCTTT
TRBJ2-1 TRBD2 TRBV20-1 - CSAPHRGGPSYNEQFF TGCAGTGCTCCCCATCGGGGGGGGCCTTCCTACAATGAGCAGTTCTTC
TRBJ1-6 - TRBV12-3/TRBV12-4 - CASSLWGYNSPLHF TGTGCCAGCAGTTTATGGGGCTATAATTCACCCCTCCACTTT
TRBJ2-7 - TRBV12-3/TRBV12-4 few CASRTSGAEDSYEQYF TGTGCCAGCAGAACATCCGGGGCAGAGGACTCCTACGAGCAGTACTTC
TRBJ2-3 - TRBV4-3 few CASSPYLNQDTSTDTQYF TGCGCCAGCAGCCCCTACCTCAATCAGGACACGAGCACAGATACGCAGTATTTT
TRBJ2-1 - TRBV12-3/TRBV12-4 - CASSLEGAEQFF TGTGCCAGCAGTTTAGAAGGGGCTGAGCAGTTCTTC
TRBJ2-1 - TRBV7-2 - CASSNAGRHNEQFF TGTGCCAGCAGCAACGCCGGCCGACACAATGAGCAGTTCTTC
TRBJ2-3 - TRBV10-3 - CAISPQGSLSTDTQYF TGTGCCATCAGTCCACAGGGTTCGCTGTCCACAGATACGCAGTATTTT
TRBJ2-3 - TRBV20-1 few CSALAGAKGTDTQYF TGCAGTGCCCTGGCGGGGGCAAAGGGCACAGATACGCAGTATTTT
TRBJ2-5 - TRBV29-1 few CSVEDPLDSIQVTQYF TGCAGCGTTGAAGATCCGCTGGACTCCATACAAGTGACCCAGTACTTC
TRBJ1-2 TRBD1 TRBV10-3 - CAASGGVSFGYTF TGTGCCGCTTCAGGGGGTGTAAGCTTTGGCTACACCTTC
TRBJ2-7 - TRBV7-9 once CASRSITYEQYF TGTGCCAGCAGGAGCATTACCTACGAGCAGTACTTC
TRBJ2-3 - TRBV7-3 - CASSLSGGPTDTQYF TGTGCCAGCAGCTTATCGGGGGGCCCGACAGATACGCAGTATTTT
TRBJ2-1 TRBD1 TRBV15 few CATSSPGTGMNNEQFF TGTGCCACCAGCAGCCCTGGGACAGGGATGAACAATGAGCAGTTCTTC
TRBJ2-2 - TRBV7-9 - CASSLSMDTGELFF TGTGCCAGCAGCTTAAGCATGGACACCGGGGAGCTGTTTTTT
TRBJ2-7 - TRBV7-2 - CASTPDLEQYF TGTGCCAGCACCCCAGACCTCGAGCAGTACTTC
TRBJ1-1 - TRBV5-8 few CASSPRAGAFF TGTGCCAGCAGCCCAAGGGCAGGGGCTTTCTTT
TRBJ2-5 TRBD1 TRBV12-3/TRBV12-4 - CASSLGGQALGETQYF TGTGCCAGCAGTTTAGGTGGACAGGCCCTCGGGGAGACCCAGTACTTC
TRBJ2-5 TRBD1 TRBV29-1 few CSGRTGQGGETQYF TGCAGCGGGAGAACGGGACAGGGAGGGGAGACCCAGTACTTC
TRBJ1-2 TRBD1 TRBV12-3/TRBV12-4 - CASSPTTGYGYTF TGTGCCAGCAGTCCAACGACAGGGTACGGCTACACCTTC
TRBJ1-1 - TRBV29-1 few CSVGNGNTEAFF TGCAGCGTTGGTAATGGAAACACTGAAGCTTTCTTT
TRBJ2-7 - TRBV4-1 - CASSQETGLGSYEQYF TGCGCCAGCAGCCAAGAAACAGGGTTGGGTTCCTACGAGCAGTACTTC
TRBJ2-3 - TRBV30 once CAWSGTYPPYTQYF TGTGCCTGGAGTGGAACCTACCCACCCTATACGCAGTATTTT
TRBJ2-5 - TRBV7-2 - CASSLGRDGGSQYF TGTGCCAGCAGCTTAGGTCGGGATGGAGGGTCCCAGTACTTC
TRBJ1-2 - TRBV3-1 few CASSQAQGRLYYGYTF TGTGCCAGCAGCCAAGCGCAGGGGCGACTTTACTATGGCTACACCTTC
TRBJ1-2 - TRBV5-4 few CASSLEGRIHYGYTF TGTGCCAGCAGCTTGGAAGGACGGATACACTATGGCTACACCTTC
TRBJ1-2 - TRBV5-1 few CASSLKGDANYGCTF TGCGCCAGCAGCTTGAAAGGAGACGCAAACTATGGCTGCACCTTC
TRBJ1-2 - TRBV12-3/TRBV12-4 many CASSLGVYGYTF TGTGCCAGCAGTTTAGGAGTCTATGGCTACACCTTC
TRBJ2-5 TRBD2 TRBV6-2/TRBV6-3 - CASRRTSQETQYF TGTGCCAGCAGAAGGACTAGCCAAGAGACCCAGTACTTC
TRBJ2-7 - TRBV25-1 - CASSEYFPGGSSYEQYF TGTGCCAGCAGTGAATATTTTCCGGGGGGCTCCTCCTACGAGCAGTACTTC
TRBJ2-4 - TRBV12-3/TRBV12-4 - CASHEGQRWGDIQYF TGTGCCAGCCATGAGGGACAGAGGTGGGGGGACATTCAGTACTTC
TRBJ2-3 - TRBV4-3 - CASSQDLHRVWADTQYF TGCGCCAGCAGCCAAGATCTCCACAGGGTTTGGGCAGATACGCAGTATTTT
TRBJ1-2 - TRBV11-3 - CASSLNLANYGCTF TGTGCCAGCAGCTTAAACTTAGCTAACTATGGCTGCACCTTC
TRBJ2-5 - TRBV3-1 - CASSQVSGQETQYF TGTGCCAGCAGCCAAGTTTCTGGGCAAGAGACCCAGTACTTC
TRBJ1-4 - TRBV4-1 - CAGRRRMPTNEKLFF TGCGCCGGCAGACGAAGGATGCCAACTAATGAAAAACTGTTTTTT
TRBJ2-1 - TRBV4-3 many CASSQDGGTYNEQFF TGCGCCAGCAGCCAAGATGGAGGGACCTACAATGAGCAGTTCTTC
TRBJ2-3 TRBD1 TRBV12-3/TRBV12-4 - CASSWPRGLGADTQYF TGTGCTAGCAGTTGGCCCAGGGGGCTTGGCGCAGATACGCAGTATTTT
TRBJ2-1 TRBD2 TRBV3-1 few CASRASGGPSSYNEQFF TGTGCCAGCAGGGCTAGCGGGGGCCCGAGCTCCTACAATGAGCAGTTCTTC
TRBJ2-3 TRBD2 TRBV20-1 few CSAPLAGVTDTQYF TGCAGCGCGCCACTAGCGGGTGTTACAGATACGCAGTATTTT
TRBJ1-2 - TRBV20-1 few CSARDARQGFYGYTF TGCAGTGCTAGAGATGCGAGGCAGGGTTTCTATGGCTACACCTTC
TRBJ1-2 - TRBV20-1 - CSARGVRDYGYTF TGCAGTGCTAGAGGGGTCAGGGACTATGGCTACACCTTC
TRBJ2-1 TRBD2 TRBV20-1 - CSAQRTNGGADGNEQFF TGCAGTGCCCAACGAACCAACGGGGGGGCAGACGGGAATGAGCAGTTCTTC
TRBJ2-7 - TRBV7-8 - CASSSAGVQGSNEQYF TGTGCCAGCAGCTCAGCTGGGGTACAGGGCTCCAACGAGCAGTACTTC
TRBJ2-1 - TRBV12-3/TRBV12-4 - CASSLASNEQVF TGTGCCAGCAGCCTCGCGTCCAATGAGCAGGTCTTC
TRBJ1-1 TRBD1 TRBV29-1 - CSGQGNTEAFF TGCAGCGGACAGGGGAACACTGAAGCTTTCTTT
TRBJ1-2 - TRBV28 - CASTRGELRSFGYIF TGTGCCAGCACCCGGGGGGAGCTTCGTTCGTTTGGCTACATCTTC
TRBJ2-5 - TRBV19 few CASSIGNQQETQYF TGTGCCAGTAGTATAGGGAACCAACAAGAGACCCAGTACTTC
TRBJ2-5 - TRBV7-2 few CASRELIGARGETQYF TGTGCCAGCAGGGAATTGATCGGGGCCCGGGGAGAGACCCAGTACTTC
TRBJ2-1 - TRBV4-3 - CASSQDGLNSYNEQFF TGCGCCAGCAGCCAAGATGGGCTTAACTCCTACAATGAGCAGTTCTTC
TRBJ1-4 - TRBV30 - CAWSKTRNLNEKLFF TGTGCCTGGAGTAAGACGAGGAACCTAAATGAAAAACTGTTTTTT
TRBJ2-5 TRBD1 TRBV7-3 few CASSLQGARGETQYF TGTGCCAGCAGCTTACAGGGGGCAAGGGGGGAGACCCAGTACTTC
TRBJ1-2 - TRBV20-1 - CSAPPGDFFGYTF TGCAGTGCCCCGCCGGGGGATTTCTTTGGCTACACCTTC
TRBJ1-6 - TRBV10-2 - CASSPLDGWGGALHF TGCGCCAGCAGTCCCCTCGACGGTTGGGGTGGGGCCCTCCACTTT
TRBJ2-1 TRBD2 TRBV7-3 - CAGSFTSGPPYNEQFF TGTGCCGGCAGCTTTACTAGCGGACCGCCATACAATGAGCAGTTCTTC
TRBJ2-3 - TRBV12-3/TRBV12-4 - CASSIYTDTQYF TGTGCCAGCAGCATCTACACAGATACGCAGTATTTT
TRBJ1-1 - TRBV12-3/TRBV12-4 - CASSRGGDHTEAFF TGTGCCAGCTCCCGAGGGGGTGACCACACTGAAGCTTTCTTT